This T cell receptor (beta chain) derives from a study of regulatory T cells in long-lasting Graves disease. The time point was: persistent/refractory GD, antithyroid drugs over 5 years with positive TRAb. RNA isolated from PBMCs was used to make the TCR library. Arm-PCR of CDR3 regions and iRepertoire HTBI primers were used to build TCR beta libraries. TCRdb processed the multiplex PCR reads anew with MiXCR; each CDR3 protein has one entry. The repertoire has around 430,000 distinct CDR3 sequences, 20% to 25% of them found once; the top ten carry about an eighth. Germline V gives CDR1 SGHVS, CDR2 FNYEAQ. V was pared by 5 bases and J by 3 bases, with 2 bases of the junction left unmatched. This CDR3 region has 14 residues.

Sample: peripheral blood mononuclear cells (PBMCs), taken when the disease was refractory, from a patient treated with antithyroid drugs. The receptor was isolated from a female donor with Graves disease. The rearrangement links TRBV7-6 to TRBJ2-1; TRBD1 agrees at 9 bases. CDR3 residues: CASSRDRDYNEQFF. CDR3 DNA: TGTGCCAGCAGCCGGGACAGGGACTACAATGAGCAGTTCTTC.